These 2 T cell receptor beta chains originate from one sample sequenced in a study of technical replicates of blood from a few donors. Profiled with immunoSEQ multiplex PCR; TCRdb holds only in-frame clones, not every one. Here the sample spans tens of thousands of clones, 94% being singletons. Sample: T cells isolated from PBMCs. All receptors come from a human donor in good health.

The chain has TRBV25-1 and TRBJ2-1; D gene uncertain. This CDR3 has 16 amino acids. Trimming left V 1 base short and J 3 bases short, with 13 bases between. Germline assignment: CDR1 MGHDK and CDR2 SYGVNS. CDR3 amino acids: CASSELRIAGYNEQFF. The DNA of the CDR3 is TGTGCCAGCAGTGAATTAAGAATTGCCGGCTACAATGAGCAGTTCTTC.

The CDR3, as DNA: TGTGCCAGCAGCTTAGGGGAAGAAGCAGGGGACTACGAGCAGTACTTC. This sequence encodes CASSLGEEAGDYEQYF. This chain connects TRBV7-6 to TRBJ2-7; D is perhaps TRBD1 (6 bases). The length of the CDR3 is 16 residues. Germline lookup yields CDR1 SGHVS and CDR2 FNYEAQ. V lost 1 base, J lost 3 bases, and 16 bases lay in between.